Described below is a single TCR beta chain sequence and its context. The data belong to a study of blood T cells in healthy people across ages. Background on the study: About one barcoded beta molecule per two T cells was the capture yield of template switching.

The second PCR ran about 6 to 12 cycles with a sample-barcoded 5' primer and J-beta primers. MiXCR was run by TCRdb on the 5' RACE reads, yielding one entry per CDR3 protein. Of 580,000 or so distinct CDR3 sequences in the sample, 47% were seen once. The CDR3 runs to 14 residues. Germline loops: CDR1 SGHAT, CDR2 FQNNGV. The V and J ends lost 6 bases and 10 bases, in that order; junction bases with no gene match: 11. The rearrangement joins TRBV11-2 to TRBJ2-1; TRBD1 matches at 8 bases. The sequencing input was blood. The receptor comes from a man aged 80 or over in good health. Here the CDR3 reads CASSWTGKGREQFF. DNA for the CDR3: TGTGCCAGCAGTTGGACAGGGAAGGGGCGGGAGCAGTTCTTC.